The source of this T cell receptor (beta chain) is a study of control samples from healthy donors and cancer patients. The protocol was immunoSEQ multiplex PCR, while the TCRdb copy is restricted to in-frame clones and leaves out a portion. The data hold 35,000 to 55,000 clones, with 70% observed a single time. The origin of this receptor is a male donor with melanoma. Sequenced material: formalin-fixed, paraffin-embedded tissue.

The CDR3 region is CASQMLAGARDEQFF. The CDR3 coding sequence is TGTGCCAGCCAGATGCTAGCTGGAGCGAGAGATGAGCAGTTCTTC. This chain connects TRBV6-5 to TRBJ2-1; the D gene is possibly TRBD2 (5 bases). V gave up 8 bases and J gave up 8 bases, with 22 bases separating them. Per the germline V gene, CDR1 is MNHEY and CDR2 is SVGAGI. The CDR3 loop spans 15 amino acids.